This T cell receptor (beta chain) stems from a study of T cells in Graves' hyperthyroidism and ophthalmopathy. With a duration under 2 months, the hyperthyroidism was newly diagnosed in patients aged 18 to 65. Authors of the study amplified TCR beta CDR3 regions from RNA transcripts. The study used the HTBI primer set for a first-round RT-PCR of the TCR CDR3. One entry per CDR3 protein, called by TCRdb with MiXCR from the multiplex PCR reads. The sample holds about 420,000 distinct CDR3 sequences, 15% to 18% seen once. The sample holds many counts of this clonotype. The V gene end was trimmed by 1 base and the J gene end by 2 bases; junction bases not matched to a gene: 11. Germline CDR1 reads SGHKS; CDR2 reads YYEKEE (reference sequence). The CDR3 contains 18 residues.

The chain uses TRBV5-5 and TRBJ2-3; the match to TRBD2 covers 9 bases. The sequence was collected from a woman under 30 with Graves' hyperthyroidism. The sample was blood. CDR3 nucleotide sequence: TGTGCCAGCAGCTTGAGTGGCTCTAGCGGGGAGACCACAGATACGCAGTATTTT. This codes for CASSLSGSSGETTDTQYF.